This TCR beta chain was recorded in a study of cytomegalovirus exposure and HLA in healthy donors. Study conclusions and caveats: Sequencing probably produced one cluster of sequence variants that were highly shared.

A word on this clone: The antigen is not known.

In the PCR, 60 Vbeta and 13 Jbeta primers were used. This table comes from immunoSEQ multiplex PCR, and its TCRdb copy is limited to in-frame clones, with some not included. The table records approximately 170,000 clones, about 70% of them present only once. The CDR3 runs to 12 residues. CDR1 and CDR2 (germline): SNHLY, FYNNEI. Trimming took 4 bases from V and 5 from J, leaving 8 bases between them. The rearrangement joins TRBV2 to TRBJ1-2; D uncertain. The sequenced material came from PBMCs. The sequence was collected from a woman in her thirties or forties in good health and CMV-seropositive. CDR3 region: CASSGQEYGYTF. The DNA of the CDR3 is TGTGCCAGCAGTGGCCAGGAATATGGCTACACCTTC.